The 18 T cell receptor beta chains in this list originate from one sample, sequenced in a study of CD8 T cells in ankylosing spondylitis. TCRdb ran MiXCR on the 5' RACE reads and lists one entry per CDR3 protein. The sample has 250,000 to 350,000 distinct CDR3 sequences, around 19% seen once; the top ten hold 7.8%. The material sequenced was blood, either unsorted or a sorted T cell fraction (not recorded which). These receptors were taken from a male donor with ankylosing spondylitis or in good health (not recorded which).

With respect to this clonotype: This sequence may be a read error, since a much larger clone differs from it by one base. The chain combines TRBV29-1 with TRBJ1-2, with D tentatively TRBD1 (6 bases). The CDR3 contains 13 residues. The germline V gene encodes CDR1 SQVTM and CDR2 ANQGSEA. The germline V and J ends were trimmed by 6 bases and 4 bases, with 15 bases remaining between them. The CDR3: CSVRGAQSYGYTF. DNA for the CDR3: TGCAGCGTACGGGGGGCGCAGAGCTATGGCTACACCTTC.

This rearrangement joins TRBV12-3 or TRBV12-4 to TRBJ2-3; D gene unclear. V shed 2 bases and J shed 7 bases, with 10 bases lying between them. This CDR3 comprises 13 residues. The CDR3 DNA sequence: TGTGCCAGCAGTTTAAGGGTGAGGTATACGCAGTATTTT. Translating it yields CASSLRVRYTQYF.

The V gene is TRBV7-8, the J gene TRBJ2-1; TRBD2 matches at 13 bases. The V gene end was trimmed by 4 bases and the J gene end by 8 bases; junction bases not matched to a gene: 8. The CDR3 contains 16 residues. Germline lookup yields CDR1 SGHVS and CDR2 FQNEAQ. CDR3 nucleotide sequence: TGTGCCAGCAGCTCCCAACTAGCGGGAGGGGGCCATGAGCAGTTCTTC. It specifies CASSSQLAGGGHEQFF.

The chain has TRBV6-6 and TRBJ1-1, with TRBD1 as a possible D gene (6 bases). CDR1 and CDR2 (germline): MNHNY, SVGAGI (reference sequence). The CDR3 consists of 12 residues. V lost 6 bases and J lost 2, with 7 bases in between. CDR3: CASRDRNTEAFF. For the CDR3, the DNA is TGTGCCAGCAGGGACAGAAACACTGAAGCTTTCTTT.

This clonotype has at least ten counts. This chain links TRBV7-9 with TRBJ2-1; 9 bases fit TRBD2. V lost 6 bases and J lost 8; bases outside the gene matches: 11. The CDR3 has 15 residues. CDR1 is SEHNR, CDR2 FQNEAQ, per germline (reference sequence). CDR3 region: CASRPLAGAVDEQFF. The CDR3 DNA is TGTGCCAGCAGACCGTTAGCGGGAGCGGTTGATGAGCAGTTCTTC.

Turning to this clonotype: The germline gene is not matched at one end of the junction; a read error may be the cause. J is TRBJ2-3 and V is TRBV20-1, with 9 positions matching TRBD2. Germline CDR1 DFQATT, CDR2 SNEGSKA (reference sequence). The length of the CDR3 is 17 residues. DNA for the CDR3: TGCGGTGCTAGAGGGGGGACTAGCTCCTCTAGCACAGATACGCAGTATTTT. Translated: CGARGGTSSSSTDTQYF.

This clonotype occurred many times. The V call is TRBV6-1, the J call TRBJ1-2, with a weak D call TRBD1 (5 bases). CDR3 length: 13 amino acids. Germline assignment: CDR1 MNHNS and CDR2 SASEGT. V was trimmed by 4 bases and J by 4 bases, leaving 10 bases between them. CDR3 nucleotide sequence: TGTGCCAGCAGTGTGGGGGTCCCCTATGGCTACACCTTC. It specifies CASSVGVPYGYTF.

The chain couples TRBV20-1 to TRBJ2-3, with D hard to call. The CDR3 extends over 14 amino acids. The V gene's germline CDR1 is DFQATT and CDR2 SNEGSKA (reference sequence). Deletions cut 3 bases from V and 0 bases from J, with 10 bases between. CDR3 sequence: CSASISVSTDTQYF. As DNA, the CDR3 is TGCAGTGCTAGTATAAGCGTTAGCACAGATACGCAGTATTTT.

The chain is built from TRBV5-1 and TRBJ2-3; D remains ambiguous. Trimming took 0 bases from V and 1 from J, leaving 12 bases between them. This CDR3 is 16 amino acids long. The germline V gene has CDR1 SGHRS and CDR2 YFSETQ. CDR3 amino acids: CASSLGQTQRTDTQYF. The CDR3 DNA reads TGCGCCAGCAGCTTGGGCCAGACCCAGCGCACAGATACGCAGTATTTT.

V and J are TRBV6-6 and TRBJ2-2; tentatively, D is TRBD1 (6 bases). Germline V gives CDR1 MNHNY, CDR2 SVGAGI (reference sequence). CDR3 length equals 12 residues. V was clipped by 6 bases and J by 7 bases, with 9 bases between them. DNA for the CDR3: TGTGCCAGCAGGGGGGCCAACGGGGAGCTGTTTTTT. Translation: CASRGANGELFF.

The chain employs TRBV20-1 and TRBJ1-5; perhaps TRBD1 as D (5 bases). The V gene's germline CDR1 is DFQATT and CDR2 SNEGSKA (reference sequence). CDR3 length: 12 amino acids. Trimming cost V 1 base and J 7 bases, with 8 bases left between them. As DNA, the CDR3 is TGCAGTGCTAGAGGTAGGGGCCAGCCCCAGCATTTT. Translated: CSARGRGQPQHF.

This CDR3 is CAISDRQNVLTF. The CDR3 coding sequence is TGTGCCATCAGCGACAGGCAAAACGTCCTGACTTTC. This rearrangement joins TRBV10-3 to TRBJ2-6; possible D gene TRBD1, 6 bases. V lost 6 bases and J 10 bases, leaving 10 bases between the germline ends. The germline V gene encodes CDR1 ENHRY and CDR2 SYGVKD. This CDR3 is 12 amino acids long.

This chain uses TRBV2 with TRBJ1-3, with D perhaps matching TRBD1 (5 bases). This CDR3 contains 14 residues. Germline V gene lookup returns CDR1 SNHLY and CDR2 FYNNEI. V dropped 2 bases and J dropped 4 bases, with 9 bases sitting between them. The CDR3 DNA follows: TGTGCCAGCAGTGAATTGGGGCTAGGAAACACCATATATTTT. Translated, it gives CASSELGLGNTIYF.

This clonotype was seen only a few times. This rearrangement joins TRBV12-3 or TRBV12-4 to TRBJ2-1; D call uncertain. The CDR3 length is 15 residues. V lost 7 bases and J 0 bases, leaving 13 bases between the germline ends. The CDR3 loop reads CASTLFRGSYNEQFF. As DNA, the CDR3 is TGTGCCAGCACCCTGTTTCGTGGCTCCTACAATGAGCAGTTCTTC.

This clonotype was observed a few times. The chain employs TRBV20-1 and TRBJ2-3; no reliable D call. Germline V gene sequence: CDR1 DFQATT, CDR2 SNEGSKA (reference sequence). The CDR3 is made up of 13 amino acids. Trimming took off 2 bases at V and 4 bases at J, with 10 bases between the two ends. CDR3 sequence reads: CSARPRVADTQYF. CDR3 in DNA: TGCAGTGCTAGACCCAGAGTTGCAGATACGCAGTATTTT.

The chain employs TRBV29-1 and TRBJ2-1; 9 bases map to TRBD1. The germline CDR1 and CDR2 sequences are SQVTM and ANQGSEA. This CDR3 comprises 12 residues. After removal of 7 bases from V and 7 bases from J, the junction contained 5 bases not matched to a gene. The CDR3 DNA follows: TGCAGCGGTACAGGGGGCTTGAATGAGCAGTTCTTC. It yields the protein CSGTGGLNEQFF.

This clonotype was picked up a small number of times. V and J are TRBV5-1 and TRBJ1-4; D gene uncertain. V lost 4 bases to trimming and J lost 8 bases, with 18 bases between them. In germline, CDR1 is SGHRS, CDR2 YFSETQ. This CDR3 is built from 15 residues. DNA for the CDR3: TGCGCCAGCAGCCATCAAGACGGAACGAGGGAAAAACTGTTTTTT. Translated: CASSHQDGTREKLFF. Drawing the rest from reference TRBV5-1 and TRBJ1-4, the complete variable domain is KAGVTQTPRYLIKTRGQQVTLSCSPISGHRSVSWYQQTPGQGLQFLFEYFSETQRNKGNFPGRFSGRQFSNSRSEMNVSTLELGDSALYLCASSHQDGTREKLFFGSGTQLSVL.

This clonotype occurred a few times. The gene calls are TRBV29-1 and TRBJ2-5, with TRBD2 as a possible D gene (6 bases). Germline loops: CDR1 SQVTM, CDR2 ANQGSEA. This CDR3 spans 13 amino acids. The germline V and J ends were trimmed by 6 bases and 0 bases, with 11 bases remaining between them. In DNA form, the CDR3 reads TGCAGCGTCGCCCGGGACTACCAAGAGACCCAGTACTTC. It is translated as CSVARDYQETQYF.